One sample yielded the 18 T cell receptor beta chains listed below, sequenced in a study of OX40 agonist ivuxolimab in advanced cancers. Generated by immunoSEQ multiplex PCR, the TCRdb table keeps only in-frame clones and is missing some. The data contain about 22,000 clones, approximately 91% of them singletons. Source: CD4+ or CD8+ T cells sorted from blood, taken in a trial of the OX40 agonist ivuxolimab. The receptors here all came from an adult with an advanced solid tumor such as melanoma, head and neck, liver or kidney cancer.

The V call is TRBV4-1, the J call TRBJ1-1; D unclear. The V end was cut by 0 bases, the J end by 11 bases, with 13 bases between. Germline lookup yields CDR1 MGHRA and CDR2 YSYEKL. This CDR3 is 13 amino acids long. The CDR3 spells CASSQDYGPRAFF. CDR3 bases: TGCGCCAGCAGCCAAGATTACGGCCCCCGGGCTTTCTTT.

The V call is TRBV4-3, the J call TRBJ2-3; 11 bases map to TRBD2. Germline trimming cut 0 bases from V and 1 base from J; bases unmatched to any gene: 6. CDR1 LGHNA and CDR2 YSLEER come from the germline V gene. The CDR3 is 18 amino acids. The CDR3 loop reads CASSQDALAGGRTDTQYF. The CDR3 bases are TGCGCCAGCAGCCAAGACGCGCTAGCGGGAGGTCGCACAGATACGCAGTATTTT.

The chain combines TRBV29-1 with TRBJ2-6, with TRBD1 as a possible D gene (7 bases). CDR1 and CDR2 (germline): SQVTM, ANQGSEA. Trimming removed 6 bases from V and 0 bases from J, with 24 bases in between. CDR3 length equals 19 residues. CDR3 sequence: CSVGPRGATTASGANVLTF. The CDR3 region has the DNA TGCAGCGTCGGCCCCAGGGGGGCGACCACCGCCTCTGGGGCCAACGTCCTGACTTTC.

The gene calls are TRBV6-1 and TRBJ2-2; 9 bases line up with TRBD2. The germline V gene has CDR1 MNHNS and CDR2 SASEGT. This CDR3 region has 14 residues. Losses at the gene ends were 6 bases for V and 6 bases for J; bases not matched to a gene: 5. CDR3 in DNA: TGTGCCAGCAGGGGAGGACTAGCGCCCGGGGAGCTGTTTTTT. Translating it yields CASRGGLAPGELFF.

This chain uses TRBV10-1 with TRBJ2-7; D ambiguous. The CDR3 extends over 12 amino acids. Germline V gives CDR1 WNHNN, CDR2 SYGVQD (reference sequence). V was clipped by 2 bases and J by 1 base, with 3 bases between them. The CDR3 DNA is TGCGCCAGCAGTGAGACTTCCTACGAGCAGTACTTC. It codes for CASSETSYEQYF.

The J gene is TRBJ2-7, the V gene TRBV7-9; a weak D match, TRBD2 (6 bases). V was clipped by 1 base and J by 3 bases, with 7 bases between them. Germline V gene data show CDR1 as SEHNR and CDR2 as FQNEAQ (reference sequence). The CDR3 spans 13 residues. The chain's CDR3 is CASSLGSGYEQYF. CDR3 nucleotides: TGTGCCAGCAGCTTAGGTAGCGGCTACGAGCAGTACTTC. Together with reference TRBV7-9 and TRBJ2-7, the CDR3 gives the full variable domain: DTGVSQNPRHKITKRGQNVTFRCDPISEHNRLYWYRQTLGQGPEFLTYFQNEAQLEKSRLLSDRFSAERPKGSFSTLEIQRTEQGDSAMYLCASSLGSGYEQYFGPGTRLTVT.

The chain carries TRBV6-1 and TRBJ2-7, with D perhaps being TRBD1 or TRBD2 (5 bases each). This CDR3 contains 12 residues. Germline assignment: CDR1 MNHNS and CDR2 SASEGT. V dropped 2 bases and J dropped 4 bases, with 6 bases sitting between them. CDR3 DNA sequence: TGTGCCAGCAGTGAATGGGGGTACGAGCAGTACTTC. This codes for CASSEWGYEQYF.

This clone showed up just a few times. The chain recombines TRBV19 with TRBJ1-1; unclear D gene. Germline assignment: CDR1 LNHDA and CDR2 SQIVND (reference sequence). V was shortened by 8 bases and J by 1 base, with 5 bases between the two germline ends. This CDR3 has 11 residues. CDR3 bases: TGTGCCAGTGGTTGGAACACTGAAGCTTTCTTT. This encodes CASGWNTEAFF.

This chain uses TRBV7-7 with TRBJ2-7; D possibly corresponds to TRBD2 (6 bases). Germline loops: CDR1 SSHAT, CDR2 FNYEAQ (reference sequence). Trimming took 1 base from V and 2 from J, leaving 12 bases between them. The CDR3 covers 15 residues. The CDR3 here is CASSLEPGAAYEQYF. The CDR3 region has the DNA TGTGCCAGCAGCTTAGAGCCGGGAGCGGCCTACGAGCAGTACTTC.

The rearrangement uses TRBV9 and TRBJ1-1; 7 bases agree with TRBD1. V was clipped by 3 bases and J by 4 bases; unmatched bases: 9. The CDR3 has 15 amino acids. Looked up from germline, CDR1 is SGDLS and CDR2 is YYNGEE. The CDR3 DNA sequence: TGTGCCAGCAGCGGGGAGGGGGCCTGGGTCACTGAAGCTTTCTTT. Protein sequence: CASSGEGAWVTEAFF.

The chain uses TRBV6-5 and TRBJ1-2; the D is unclear. Per the germline V gene, CDR1 is MNHEY and CDR2 is SVGAGI. This CDR3 has 14 amino acids. Deletions cut 0 bases from V and 3 bases from J, with 8 bases between. DNA of the CDR3: TGTGCCAGCAGTTACTCGCACCAGTACTATGGCTACACCTTC. It codes for CASSYSHQYYGYTF.

This sequence joins TRBV27 and TRBJ1-2; 8 bases line up with TRBD1. Trimming took 6 bases from V and 6 from J; bases not matched to a gene: 3. Germline values: CDR1 MNHEY, CDR2 SMNVEV (reference sequence). The CDR3 is 12 amino acids. The CDR3: CASRSGGNGYTF. The CDR3, as DNA: TGTGCCAGCAGGTCAGGGGGCAATGGCTACACCTTC.

There are a few counts of this clone. The V gene is TRBV9, the J gene TRBJ1-1; D is ambiguous. Germline CDR1 SGDLS, CDR2 YYNGEE. The V gene lost 1 base and the J gene lost 2 bases, with 6 bases spanning the gap. The CDR3 spans 13 residues. In nucleotides, the CDR3 is TGTGCCAGCAGCGTAAAGGAAAACACTGAAGCTTTCTTT. It yields the protein CASSVKENTEAFF.

The chain joins TRBV27 to TRBJ2-7, with no clear D. Germline V lookup: CDR1 MNHEY, CDR2 SMNVEV (reference sequence). There are 13 residues in the CDR3. The V gene lost 2 bases and the J gene lost 3 bases, with 8 bases spanning the gap. The CDR3 reads CASSLRRNYEQYF. The DNA of the CDR3 is TGTGCCAGCAGTTTAAGGCGGAACTACGAGCAGTACTTC.

The chain combines TRBV25-1 with TRBJ2-3; D remains ambiguous. Between the trimmed V and J ends, which lost 4 bases and 5 bases, there was a span of 4 bases. CDR3 length: 11 amino acids. Germline CDR1 and CDR2: MGHDK and SYGVNS. The CDR3 nucleotides are TGTGCCAGCAGTGGGAGAGATACGCAGTATTTT. It is translated as CASSGRDTQYF.

The chain has TRBV2 and TRBJ2-1; no clear D gene. This CDR3 is 15 amino acids long. Germline loops: CDR1 SNHLY, CDR2 FYNNEI. Between the trimmed V and J ends, which lost 6 bases and 7 bases, there was a span of 19 bases. CDR3 in DNA: TGTGCCAGCAGACCCATTGTGGGCTATACGAATGAGCAGTTCTTC. Protein sequence: CASRPIVGYTNEQFF.

This clone is medium-sized. The chain links TRBV4-1 to TRBJ2-1, with no clear D. Trimming took off 0 bases at V and 6 bases at J, with 6 bases between the two ends. The CDR3 has 13 residues. CDR1 is MGHRA, CDR2 YSYEKL, per germline. The CDR3 nucleotides read TGCGCCAGCAGCCAAGATTACAGCAATGAGCAGTTCTTC. Translated, it gives CASSQDYSNEQFF.

This clone was detected a few times. This sequence joins TRBV27 and TRBJ1-5; D is unclear. This CDR3 contains 12 residues. Germline V gives CDR1 MNHEY, CDR2 SMNVEV (reference sequence). V gave up 5 bases and J gave up 4 bases, with 6 bases separating them. The CDR3 spells CASSDPNQPQHF. Written as DNA, the CDR3 is TGTGCCAGCAGTGACCCAAATCAGCCCCAGCATTTT.